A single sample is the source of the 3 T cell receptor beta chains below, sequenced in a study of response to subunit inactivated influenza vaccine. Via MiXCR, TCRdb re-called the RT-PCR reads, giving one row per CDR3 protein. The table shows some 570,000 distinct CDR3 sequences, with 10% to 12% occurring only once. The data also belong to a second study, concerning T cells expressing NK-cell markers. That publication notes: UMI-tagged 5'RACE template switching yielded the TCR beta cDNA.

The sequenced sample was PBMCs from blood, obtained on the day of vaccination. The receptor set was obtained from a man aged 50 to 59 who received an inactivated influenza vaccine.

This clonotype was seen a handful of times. The CDR3, as DNA: TGTGCCAGCAGCCAAGGGACAGGGGACACTGAAGCTTTCTTT. It translates to CASSQGTGDTEAFF. V usage is TRBV4-2 and J usage is TRBJ1-1, with 9 bases fitting TRBD1. This CDR3 has 14 amino acids. With V trimmed by 1 base and J by 3 bases, 0 bases remained unmatched. CDR1 and CDR2 from the germline V gene are LGHNA and YNFKEQ.

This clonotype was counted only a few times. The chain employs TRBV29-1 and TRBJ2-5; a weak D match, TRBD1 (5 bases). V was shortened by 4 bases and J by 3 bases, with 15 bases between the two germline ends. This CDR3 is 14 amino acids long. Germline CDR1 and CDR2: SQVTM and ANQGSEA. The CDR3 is CSVAYGALEETQYF. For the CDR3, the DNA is TGCAGCGTTGCCTATGGGGCGTTGGAAGAGACCCAGTACTTC.

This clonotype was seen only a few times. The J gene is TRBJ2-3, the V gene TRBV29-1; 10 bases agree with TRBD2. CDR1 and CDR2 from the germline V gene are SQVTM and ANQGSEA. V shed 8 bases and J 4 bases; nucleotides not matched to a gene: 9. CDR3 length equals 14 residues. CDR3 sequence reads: CSISGLAPSDTQYF. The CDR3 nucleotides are TGCAGCATCTCGGGACTAGCGCCATCAGATACGCAGTATTTT.